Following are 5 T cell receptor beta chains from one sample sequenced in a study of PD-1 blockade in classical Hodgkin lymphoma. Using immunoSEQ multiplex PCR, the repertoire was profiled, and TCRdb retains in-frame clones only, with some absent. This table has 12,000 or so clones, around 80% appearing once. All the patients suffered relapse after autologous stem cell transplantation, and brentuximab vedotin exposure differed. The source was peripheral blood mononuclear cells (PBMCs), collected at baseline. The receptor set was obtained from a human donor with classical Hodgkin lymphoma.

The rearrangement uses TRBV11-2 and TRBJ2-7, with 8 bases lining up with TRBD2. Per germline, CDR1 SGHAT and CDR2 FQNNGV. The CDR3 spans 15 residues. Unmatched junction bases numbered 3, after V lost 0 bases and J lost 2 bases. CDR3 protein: CASSLDSGGPYEQYF. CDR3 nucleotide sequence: TGTGCCAGCAGCTTAGACTCGGGAGGGCCCTACGAGCAGTACTTC.

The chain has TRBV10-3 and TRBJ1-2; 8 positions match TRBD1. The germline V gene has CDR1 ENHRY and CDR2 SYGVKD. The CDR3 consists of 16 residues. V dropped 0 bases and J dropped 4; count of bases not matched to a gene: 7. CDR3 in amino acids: CAISESGQAPFYGYTF. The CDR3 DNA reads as TGTGCCATCAGTGAGTCGGGACAGGCACCCTTCTATGGCTACACCTTC.

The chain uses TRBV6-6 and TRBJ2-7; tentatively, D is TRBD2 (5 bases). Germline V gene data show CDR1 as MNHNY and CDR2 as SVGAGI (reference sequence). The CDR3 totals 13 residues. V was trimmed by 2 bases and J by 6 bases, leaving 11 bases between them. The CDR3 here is CASSYESGSEQYV. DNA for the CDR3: TGTGCCAGCAGTTACGAATCGGGGTCCGAGCAGTACGTC.

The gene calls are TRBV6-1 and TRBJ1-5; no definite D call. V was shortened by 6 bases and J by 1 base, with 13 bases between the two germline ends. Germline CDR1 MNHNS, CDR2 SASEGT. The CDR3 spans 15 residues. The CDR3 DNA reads TGTGCCAGCAGACTCGGACGGGGAAGCAATCAGCCCCAGCATTTT. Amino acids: CASRLGRGSNQPQHF.

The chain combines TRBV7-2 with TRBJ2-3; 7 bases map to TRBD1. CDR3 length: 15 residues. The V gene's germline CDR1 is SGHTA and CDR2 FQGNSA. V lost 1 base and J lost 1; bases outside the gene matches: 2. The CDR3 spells CASSLGQGGTDTQYF. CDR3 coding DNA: TGTGCCAGCAGCTTAGGACAGGGTGGCACAGATACGCAGTATTTT. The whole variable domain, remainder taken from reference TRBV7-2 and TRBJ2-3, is GAGVSQSPSNKVTEKGKDVELRCDPISGHTALYWYRQSLGQGLEFLIYFQGNSAPDKSGLPSDRFSAERTGGSVSTLTIQRTQQEDSAVYLCASSLGQGGTDTQYFGPGTRLTVL.